This TCR beta chain stems from a study of CD8 T cells in ankylosing spondylitis. Study-level findings and limits: Existing reports had already noted some motif variants in reactive arthritis synovial fluid and blood. Disease-linked clones reportedly concentrated significantly in matched ankylosing spondylitis synovial fluid. In ankylosing spondylitis blood, a motif of about 8 highly homologous TCR beta variants appeared characteristic.

Library preparation for TCR beta used quantitative 5'-RACE with molecular barcodes. TCRdb independently ran MiXCR on the 5' RACE reads; one entry per CDR3 protein. Counted here are about 750,000 distinct CDR3 sequences, roughly 19% occurring once; the ten biggest clones make up over 15%. The trim removed 4 bases at V and 6 bases at J, leaving 4 bases unmatched. Germline V gene lookup returns CDR1 SGHTA and CDR2 FQGTGA. The CDR3 is made up of 16 amino acids. Regarding this clonotype: Antigen specificity is unknown.

The J gene is TRBJ2-2, the V gene TRBV7-3; 14 bases map to TRBD2. This clonotype originated in a male donor with ankylosing spondylitis. The material sequenced was blood, either unsorted or a sorted T cell fraction (not recorded which). In nucleotides, the CDR3 is TGTGCCAGCAGCTCCCGACTAGCGGGGGGGCCCGGGGAGCTGTTTTTT. It encodes CASSSRLAGGPGELFF. Combining the CDR3 with reference TRBV7-3 and TRBJ2-2 gives the whole variable domain GAGVSQTPSNKVTEKGKYVELRCDPISGHTALYWYRQSLGQGPEFLIYFQGTGAADDSGLPNDRFFAVRPEGSVSTLKIQRTERGDSAVYLCASSSRLAGGPGELFFGEGSRLTVL.